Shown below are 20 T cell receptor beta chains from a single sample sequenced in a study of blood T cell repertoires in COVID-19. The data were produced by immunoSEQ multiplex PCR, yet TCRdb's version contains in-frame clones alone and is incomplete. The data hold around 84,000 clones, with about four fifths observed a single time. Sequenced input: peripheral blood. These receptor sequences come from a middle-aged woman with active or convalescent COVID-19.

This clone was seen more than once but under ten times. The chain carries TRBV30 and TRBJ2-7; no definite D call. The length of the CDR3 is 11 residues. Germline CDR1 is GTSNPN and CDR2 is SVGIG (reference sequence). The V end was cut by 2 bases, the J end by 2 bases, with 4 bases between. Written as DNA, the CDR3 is TGTGCCTGGAGTTTCACCTACGAGCAGTACTTC. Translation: CAWSFTYEQYF.

CDR3 nucleotide sequence: TGTGCCAGCAGTCGATCAGGGTGGATCGGCATTCAGTACTTC. It translates to CASSRSGWIGIQYF. The chain uses TRBV6-2 or TRBV6-3 and TRBJ2-4, with D tentatively TRBD1 (5 bases). This CDR3 comprises 14 residues. V dropped 5 bases and J dropped 9 bases, with 17 bases sitting between them. CDR1 and CDR2 from the germline V gene are MNHEY and SVGEGT.

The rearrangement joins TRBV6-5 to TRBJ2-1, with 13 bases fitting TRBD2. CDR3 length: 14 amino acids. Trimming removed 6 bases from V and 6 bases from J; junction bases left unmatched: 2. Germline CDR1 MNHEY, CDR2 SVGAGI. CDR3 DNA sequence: TGTGCCAGCAGGGGGACTAGCGGGATCAATGAGCAGTTCTTC. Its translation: CASRGTSGINEQFF.

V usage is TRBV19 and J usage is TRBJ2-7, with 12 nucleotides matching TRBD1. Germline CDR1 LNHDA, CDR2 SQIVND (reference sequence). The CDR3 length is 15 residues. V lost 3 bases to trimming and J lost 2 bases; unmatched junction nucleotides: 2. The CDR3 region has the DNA TGTGCCAGTAGTATGGGGACAGGGGGCCCCTACGAGCAGTACTTC. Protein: CASSMGTGGPYEQYF.

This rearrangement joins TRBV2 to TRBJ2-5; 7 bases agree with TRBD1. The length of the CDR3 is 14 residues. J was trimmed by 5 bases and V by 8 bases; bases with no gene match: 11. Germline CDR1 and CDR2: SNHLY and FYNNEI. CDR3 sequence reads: CASGRGGSFETQYF. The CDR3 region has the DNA TGTGCCAGCGGGAGAGGGGGCAGCTTTGAGACCCAGTACTTC.

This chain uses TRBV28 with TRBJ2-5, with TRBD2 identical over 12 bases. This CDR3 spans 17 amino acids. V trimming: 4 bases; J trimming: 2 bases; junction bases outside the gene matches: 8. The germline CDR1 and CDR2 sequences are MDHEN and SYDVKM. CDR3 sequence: CASSSWTSGILQETQYF. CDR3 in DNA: TGTGCCAGCAGTTCATGGACTAGCGGGATCCTGCAAGAGACCCAGTACTTC.

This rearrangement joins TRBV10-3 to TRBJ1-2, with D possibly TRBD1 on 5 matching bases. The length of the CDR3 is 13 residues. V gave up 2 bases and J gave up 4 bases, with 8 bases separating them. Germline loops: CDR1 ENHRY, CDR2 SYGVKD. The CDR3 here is CAISERGGYGYTF. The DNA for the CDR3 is TGTGCCATCAGTGAGAGGGGAGGCTATGGCTACACCTTC.

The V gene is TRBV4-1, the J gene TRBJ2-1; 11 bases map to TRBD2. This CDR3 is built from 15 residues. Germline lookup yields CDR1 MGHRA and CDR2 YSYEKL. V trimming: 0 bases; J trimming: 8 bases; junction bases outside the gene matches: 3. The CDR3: CASSQDLAGGYEQFF. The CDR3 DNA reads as TGCGCCAGCAGCCAAGACCTAGCGGGGGGCTATGAGCAGTTCTTC.

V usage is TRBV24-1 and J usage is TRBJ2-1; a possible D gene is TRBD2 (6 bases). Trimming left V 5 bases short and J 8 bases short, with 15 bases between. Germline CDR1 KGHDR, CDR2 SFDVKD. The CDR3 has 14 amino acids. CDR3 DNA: TGTGCCACCAGTGCCCCCGGAGGGTTCGATGAGCAGTTCTTC. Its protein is CATSAPGGFDEQFF.

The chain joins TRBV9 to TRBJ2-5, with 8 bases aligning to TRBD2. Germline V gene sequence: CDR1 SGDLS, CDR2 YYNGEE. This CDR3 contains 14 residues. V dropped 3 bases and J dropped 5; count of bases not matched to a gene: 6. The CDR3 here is CASSGAGGRETQYF. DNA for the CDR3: TGTGCCAGCAGCGGGGCGGGAGGAAGGGAGACCCAGTACTTC.

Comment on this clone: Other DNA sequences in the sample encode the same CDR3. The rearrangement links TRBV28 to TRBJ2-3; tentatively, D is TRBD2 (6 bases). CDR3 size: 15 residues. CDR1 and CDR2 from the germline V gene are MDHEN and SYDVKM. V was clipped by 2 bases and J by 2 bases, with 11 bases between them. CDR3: CASSLAGLDTDTQYF. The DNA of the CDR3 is TGTGCCAGCAGTTTAGCGGGATTGGACACAGATACGCAGTATTTT.

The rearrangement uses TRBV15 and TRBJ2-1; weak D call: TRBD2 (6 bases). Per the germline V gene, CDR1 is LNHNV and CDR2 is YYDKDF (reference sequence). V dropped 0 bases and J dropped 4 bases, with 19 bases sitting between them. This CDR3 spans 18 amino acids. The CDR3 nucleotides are TGTGCCACCAGCAGAGATCAAAGTACGGGGAGGACGTACAATGAGCAGTTCTTC. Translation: CATSRDQSTGRTYNEQFF.

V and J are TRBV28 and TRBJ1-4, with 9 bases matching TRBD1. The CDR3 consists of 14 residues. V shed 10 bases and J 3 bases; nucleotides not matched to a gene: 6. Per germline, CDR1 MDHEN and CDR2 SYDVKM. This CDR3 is CATVQGASNEKLFF. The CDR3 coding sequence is TGTGCCACCGTACAGGGGGCCTCTAATGAAAAACTGTTTTTT.

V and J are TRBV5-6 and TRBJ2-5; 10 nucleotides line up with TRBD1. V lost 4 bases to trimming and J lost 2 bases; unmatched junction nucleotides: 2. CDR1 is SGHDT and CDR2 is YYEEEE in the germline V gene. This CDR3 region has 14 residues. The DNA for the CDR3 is TGTGCCAGCAGCGTGGGACAGGGGCAAGAGACCCAGTACTTC. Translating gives CASSVGQGQETQYF.

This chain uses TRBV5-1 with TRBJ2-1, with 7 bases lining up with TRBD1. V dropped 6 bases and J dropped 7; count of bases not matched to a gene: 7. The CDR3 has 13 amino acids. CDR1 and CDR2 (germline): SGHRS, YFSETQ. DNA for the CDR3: TGCGCCAGCAAGCAGGGGGTTGGGAATGAGCAGTTCTTC. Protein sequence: CASKQGVGNEQFF.

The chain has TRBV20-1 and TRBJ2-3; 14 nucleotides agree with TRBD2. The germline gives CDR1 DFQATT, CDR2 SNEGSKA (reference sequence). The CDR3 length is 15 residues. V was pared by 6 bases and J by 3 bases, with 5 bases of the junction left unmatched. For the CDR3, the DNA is TGCAGTGCCAGTGGGACTAGCGGGGGTACAGATACGCAGTATTTT. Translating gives CSASGTSGGTDTQYF.

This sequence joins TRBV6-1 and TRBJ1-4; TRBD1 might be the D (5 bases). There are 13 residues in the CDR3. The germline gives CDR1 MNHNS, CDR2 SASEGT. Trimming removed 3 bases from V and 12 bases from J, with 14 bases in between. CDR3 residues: CASSEARGGQLFF. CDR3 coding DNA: TGTGCCAGCAGTGAGGCCCGGGGGGGTCAACTGTTTTTT.

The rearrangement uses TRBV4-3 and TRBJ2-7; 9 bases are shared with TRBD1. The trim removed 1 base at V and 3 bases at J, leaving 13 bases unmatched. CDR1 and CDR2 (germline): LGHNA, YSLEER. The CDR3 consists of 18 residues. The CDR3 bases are TGCGCCAGCAGCCAAGTCCTACCGTCAGGGACAGGGTTCTACGAGCAGTACTTC. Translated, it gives CASSQVLPSGTGFYEQYF.

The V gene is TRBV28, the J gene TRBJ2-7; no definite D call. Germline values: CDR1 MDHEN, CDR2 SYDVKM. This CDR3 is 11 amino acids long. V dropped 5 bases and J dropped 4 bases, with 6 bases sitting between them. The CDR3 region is CASSRTYEQYF. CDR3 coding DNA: TGTGCCAGCAGTCGTACTTACGAGCAGTACTTC.

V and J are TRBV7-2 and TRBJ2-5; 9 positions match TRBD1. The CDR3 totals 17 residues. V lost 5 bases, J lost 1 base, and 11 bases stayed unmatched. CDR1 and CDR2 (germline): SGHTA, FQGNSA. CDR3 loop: CASSPQGQGVIQETQYF. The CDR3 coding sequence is TGTGCCAGCAGCCCGCAGGGACAGGGAGTCATCCAAGAGACCCAGTACTTC. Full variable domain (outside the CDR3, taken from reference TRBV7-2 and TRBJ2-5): GAGVSQSPSNKVTEKGKDVELRCDPISGHTALYWYRQSLGQGLEFLIYFQGNSAPDKSGLPSDRFSAERTGGSVSTLTIQRTQQEDSAVYLCASSPQGQGVIQETQYFGPGTRLLVL.